The source of this T cell receptor (beta chain) is a study of Ad26.COV2.S vaccination and SARS-CoV-2 variants. Broader study findings: There was reportedly substantial breadth in spike-specific CD8+ and CD4+ T cell responses after vaccination. Relative to placebo recipients, vaccine recipients exhibited elevated spike-specific TCR breadth.

About this clone itself: Its antigen is still unknown.

Sequenced by immunoSEQ multiplex PCR; TCRdb stores in-frame clones only, minus some. The sample includes over 130,000 clones, more than 80% of them seen just once. Here the sequenced sample was peripheral blood, taken after recovery from COVID-19. The source of this sequence is a human donor who had recovered from COVID-19.

The CDR3 DNA reads as TGCGCCAGCAGCCTCCTTAACGGGCCAAACTACGAGCAGTACTTC. It yields the protein CASSLLNGPNYEQYF. This chain connects TRBV5-1 to TRBJ2-7; D ambiguous. The CDR3 is 15 amino acids. Per germline, CDR1 SGHRS and CDR2 YFSETQ. V was clipped by 4 bases and J by 3 bases, with 17 bases between them. Full variable domain (missing parts from reference TRBV5-1 and TRBJ2-7): KAGVTQTPRYLIKTRGQQVTLSCSPISGHRSVSWYQQTPGQGLQFLFEYFSETQRNKGNFPGRFSGRQFSNSRSEMNVSTLELGDSALYLCASSLLNGPNYEQYFGPGTRLTVT.